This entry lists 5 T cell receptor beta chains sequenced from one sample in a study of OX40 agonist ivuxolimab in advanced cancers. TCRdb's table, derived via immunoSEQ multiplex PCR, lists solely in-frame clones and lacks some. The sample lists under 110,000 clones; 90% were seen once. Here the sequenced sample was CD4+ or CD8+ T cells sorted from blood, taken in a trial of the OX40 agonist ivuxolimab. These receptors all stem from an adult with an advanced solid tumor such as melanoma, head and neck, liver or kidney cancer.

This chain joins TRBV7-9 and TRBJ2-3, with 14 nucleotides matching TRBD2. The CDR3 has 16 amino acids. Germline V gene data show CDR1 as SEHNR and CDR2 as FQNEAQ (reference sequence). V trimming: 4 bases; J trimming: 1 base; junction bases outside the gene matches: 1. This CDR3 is CASSWGLAGGTDTQYF. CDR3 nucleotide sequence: TGTGCCAGCAGCTGGGGACTAGCGGGGGGCACAGATACGCAGTATTTT. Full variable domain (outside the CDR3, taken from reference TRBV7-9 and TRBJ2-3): DTGVSQNPRHKITKRGQNVTFRCDPISEHNRLYWYRQTLGQGPEFLTYFQNEAQLEKSRLLSDRFSAERPKGSFSTLEIQRTEQGDSAMYLCASSWGLAGGTDTQYFGPGTRLTVL.

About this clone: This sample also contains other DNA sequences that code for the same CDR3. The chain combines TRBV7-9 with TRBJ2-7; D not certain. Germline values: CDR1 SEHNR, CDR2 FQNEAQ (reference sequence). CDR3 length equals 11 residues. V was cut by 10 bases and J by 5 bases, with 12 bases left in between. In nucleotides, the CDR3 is TGTGCCACTCCGGACGTCCACGAGCAGTACTTC. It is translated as CATPDVHEQYF.

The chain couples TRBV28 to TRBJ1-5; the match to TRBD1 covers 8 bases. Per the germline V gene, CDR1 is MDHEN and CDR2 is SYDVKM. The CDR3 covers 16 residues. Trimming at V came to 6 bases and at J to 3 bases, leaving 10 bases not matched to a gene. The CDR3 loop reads CASRSSRGLHNQPQHF. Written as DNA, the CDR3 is TGTGCCAGCAGGTCATCCAGGGGGCTGCACAATCAGCCCCAGCATTTT.

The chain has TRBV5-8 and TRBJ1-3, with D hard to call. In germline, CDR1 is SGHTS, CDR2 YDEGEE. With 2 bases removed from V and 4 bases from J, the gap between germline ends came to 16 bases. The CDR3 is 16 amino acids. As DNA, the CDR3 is TGTGCCAGCAGCTTACGAGGGCCCCCGGCCGGAAACACCATATATTTT. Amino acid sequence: CASSLRGPPAGNTIYF.

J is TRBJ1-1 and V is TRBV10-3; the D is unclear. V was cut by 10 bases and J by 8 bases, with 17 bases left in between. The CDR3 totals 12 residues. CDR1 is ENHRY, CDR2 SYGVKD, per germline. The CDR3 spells CATTNLGEEAFF. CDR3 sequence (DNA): TGTGCCACCACAAACCTTGGGGAGGAAGCTTTCTTT.